These 7 T cell receptor beta chains came from one sample sequenced in a study of blood T cell repertoires in COVID-19. Sequenced by immunoSEQ multiplex PCR; TCRdb stores in-frame clones only, minus some. The table lists some 200,000 clones, roughly 80% of them singletons. Sequencing was carried out using PBMCs or T cells enriched from blood (not recorded which). The receptors were sampled from a man in his forties or fifties who had recovered from COVID-19.

The chain joins TRBV5-1 to TRBJ2-4; 11 bases are shared with TRBD2. V gave up 0 bases and J gave up 5 bases; unmatched junction bases: 7. The CDR3 covers 17 residues. Germline lookup yields CDR1 SGHRS and CDR2 YFSETQ. The CDR3 spells CASSLVLAGGPQNIQYF. The CDR3 DNA is TGCGCCAGCAGCTTGGTCTTAGCGGGAGGGCCGCAAAACATTCAGTACTTC.

The rearrangement uses TRBV2 and TRBJ1-1; D perhaps matches TRBD1 (5 bases). The germline gives CDR1 SNHLY, CDR2 FYNNEI. CDR3 length: 14 amino acids. With 4 bases removed from V and 4 bases from J, the gap between germline ends came to 13 bases. The CDR3 is CASSVRGASTEAFF. As DNA, the CDR3 is TGTGCCAGCAGTGTTAGGGGCGCGAGCACTGAAGCTTTCTTT.

The rearrangement uses TRBV4-3 and TRBJ1-6; tentative D call: TRBD1 (5 bases). This CDR3 is built from 15 residues. Germline values: CDR1 LGHNA, CDR2 YSLEER. V gave up 0 bases and J gave up 15 bases, with 18 bases separating them. CDR3 protein: CASSQEAGAPPYLHF. The CDR3 DNA follows: TGCGCCAGCAGCCAAGAGGCTGGGGCCCCCCCTTACCTCCACTTT.

This clone was seen once. The chain uses TRBV10-3 and TRBJ1-1; 7 bases agree with TRBD1. Germline V lookup: CDR1 ENHRY, CDR2 SYGVKD. This CDR3 is built from 16 residues. V was clipped by 10 bases and J by 7 bases; unmatched bases: 21. Here the CDR3 reads CATGQPADRGESEAFF. Here the CDR3 DNA reads TGTGCCACGGGACAGCCGGCCGACAGAGGGGAAAGTGAAGCTTTCTTT.

The J gene is TRBJ1-1, the V gene TRBV19, with 9 positions matching TRBD1. The germline gives CDR1 LNHDA, CDR2 SQIVND (reference sequence). Trimming cost V 9 bases and J 0 bases; bases outside gene matches: 8. The CDR3 has 15 residues. The CDR3 nucleotides read TGTGCCAGCCTCTGGACAGGGGCGATGAACACTGAAGCTTTCTTT. Its translation is CASLWTGAMNTEAFF.

The chain joins TRBV7-9 to TRBJ1-1, with D possibly being TRBD1 (6 bases). Between the trimmed V and J ends, which lost 5 bases and 2 bases, there was a span of 9 bases. The CDR3 sequence is 13 residues long. Germline V gives CDR1 SEHNR, CDR2 FQNEAQ (reference sequence). The CDR3 coding sequence is TGTGCCAGCAGCCAAGGGACAAACACTGAAGCTTTCTTT. Residues: CASSQGTNTEAFF.

The chain combines TRBV9 with TRBJ1-2; tentatively, D is TRBD1 (6 bases). Germline CDR1 is SGDLS and CDR2 is YYNGEE. This CDR3 has 14 amino acids. Trimming removed 0 bases at V and 8 bases at J, with 14 bases between. The CDR3 nucleotides read TGTGCCAGCAGCGTAGATGGGGGCGGGCGGGGCTACACCTTC. It codes for CASSVDGGGRGYTF.